This TCR beta chain was sequenced for a study of T-cell reconstitution after alpha-beta-depleted transplantation in children. V was cut by 2 bases and J by 4 bases, with 4 bases left in between. The germline CDR1 and CDR2 sequences are KGHDR and SFDVKD. The CDR3 totals 12 residues. Molecular barcoding with unique molecular identifiers was used for the TCRbeta library. TCRdb re-called the PCR reads through MiXCR, storing one row per CDR3 protein. The sample carries some 490,000 distinct CDR3 sequences, about 12% recorded once. This receptor was obtained from a human donor who donated a stem cell graft to a child with combined immunodeficiency. The rearrangement links TRBV24-1 to TRBJ2-5; D uncertain. The material sequenced was PBMCs from the stem cell graft donor, taken from the stem cell graft. CDR3 coding DNA: TGTGCCACCAGTGATTCCCGAGAGACCCAGTACTTC. Translated: CATSDSRETQYF.